The rows below give T cell receptor beta chains drawn from one sample of a study of control samples from healthy donors and cancer patients. Sequenced by immunoSEQ multiplex PCR; TCRdb stores in-frame clones only, minus some. The sample contains about 61,000 clones, around 91% of which appear only once. The specimen was PBMCs. These receptors all come from a man in his 60s with colorectal cancer. CDR3s include the opening cysteine and the closing phenylalanine or tryptophan. D genes are given only for firm matches. Clone size is shown for a subset of rows, as once, few, many or a class of expanded clone.

V gene: TRBV2
J gene: TRBJ2-7
clone size: .
D gene: TRBD1
CDR3 DNA: TGTGCCAGCAGTTTGACAGGGGCGGCGTACGAGCAGTACTTC
CDR3 protein: CASSLTGAAYEQYF

V gene: TRBV7-9
J gene: TRBJ1-1
clone size: .
D gene: .
CDR3 DNA: TGTGCCAGCAGCACCCGGGGGAGGGAAGCTTTCTTT
CDR3 protein: CASSTRGREAFF

V gene: TRBV2
J gene: TRBJ1-5
clone size: .
D gene: .
CDR3 DNA: TGTGCCAGCAGCGTCTGGAGGGGCAATCAGCCCCAGCATTTT
CDR3 protein: CASSVWRGNQPQHF

V gene: TRBV12-5
J gene: TRBJ2-1
clone size: .
D gene: TRBD2
CDR3 DNA: TGTGCTAGTGGTTCTCCGACTAGCGGGCCAGTCGATGAGCAGTTCTTC
CDR3 protein: CASGSPTSGPVDEQFF

V gene: TRBV6-1
J gene: TRBJ1-5
clone size: few
D gene: TRBD1
CDR3 DNA: TGTGCCAGCAGTGAAGGGGGACCGGGACAGGGGCCGCGTACAGGCAATCAGCCCCAGCATTTT
CDR3 protein: CASSEGGPGQGPRTGNQPQHF

V gene: TRBV18
J gene: TRBJ2-6
clone size: .
D gene: .
CDR3 DNA: TGTGCCAGCTCACCACAGCCTGGGGCCAACGTCCTGACTTTC
CDR3 protein: CASSPQPGANVLTF

V gene: TRBV3-1/TRBV3-2
J gene: TRBJ2-1
clone size: once
D gene: TRBD1
CDR3 DNA: TGTGCCAGCAGCCTCAGGACCACAGGGGGCAATGAGCAGTTCTTC
CDR3 protein: CASSLRTTGGNEQFF

V gene: TRBV5-4
J gene: TRBJ2-7
clone size: .
D gene: .
CDR3 DNA: TGTGCCAGCAGCTTGGAGGGGGGGTCCGAGCAGTACTTC
CDR3 protein: CASSLEGGSEQYF

V gene: TRBV6-4
J gene: TRBJ2-7
clone size: .
D gene: .
CDR3 DNA: TGTGCCAGCAGCGAAGGGCCCCGGGGCTACGAGCAGTACTTC
CDR3 protein: CASSEGPRGYEQYF

V gene: TRBV5-1
J gene: TRBJ2-5
clone size: .
D gene: .
CDR3 DNA: TGCGCCAGCAGCTTCAGGGGGACTCCCCAAGAGACCCAGTACTTC
CDR3 protein: CASSFRGTPQETQYF

V gene: TRBV6-1
J gene: TRBJ1-1
clone size: .
D gene: TRBD1
CDR3 DNA: TGTGCCAGCAGTGACCTGACAGGGGGGAACACTGAAGCTTTCTTT
CDR3 protein: CASSDLTGGNTEAFF

V gene: TRBV28
J gene: TRBJ1-5
clone size: .
D gene: TRBD1
CDR3 DNA: TGTGCCAGCAGTTACAGGGGAAATCAGCCCCAGCATTTT
CDR3 protein: CASSYRGNQPQHF

V gene: TRBV6-1
J gene: TRBJ1-5
clone size: .
D gene: .
CDR3 DNA: TGTGCCAGCAGTGAAGCGGTCGGCGGATTTGGCAATCAGCCCCAGCATTTT
CDR3 protein: CASSEAVGGFGNQPQHF

V gene: TRBV5-1
J gene: TRBJ2-5
clone size: .
D gene: TRBD1
CDR3 DNA: TGCGCCAGCACCCCCGGACAGGTGGGAGAGACCCAGTACTTC
CDR3 protein: CASTPGQVGETQYF

V gene: TRBV9
J gene: TRBJ2-3
clone size: .
D gene: TRBD2
CDR3 DNA: TGTGCCAGCAGCGTAGGGGCTAGCGGGGGAGGCACAGATACGCAGTATTTT
CDR3 protein: CASSVGASGGGTDTQYF

V gene: TRBV10-1
J gene: TRBJ2-7
clone size: .
D gene: .
CDR3 DNA: TGCGCCAGGGACTTCCTGGGGGGGCGACCCGCCTACGAGCAGTACTTC
CDR3 protein: CARDFLGGRPAYEQYF

V gene: TRBV18
J gene: TRBJ2-5
clone size: .
D gene: .
CDR3 DNA: TGTGCCAGCTCACTTAGTTCAGGCTGGGCCCAGTACTTC
CDR3 protein: CASSLSSGWAQYF

V gene: TRBV28
J gene: TRBJ2-5
clone size: .
D gene: .
CDR3 DNA: TGTGCCAGCAGTTTAACCCAGGGACAATATGAGACCCAGTACTTC
CDR3 protein: CASSLTQGQYETQYF

V gene: TRBV19
J gene: TRBJ1-1
clone size: medium-sized
D gene: .
CDR3 DNA: TGTGCCAGTAGTAGGGGGCCGGGGAACACTGAAGCTTTCTTT
CDR3 protein: CASSRGPGNTEAFF

V gene: TRBV9
J gene: TRBJ2-2
clone size: .
D gene: .
CDR3 DNA: TGTGCCAGCAGCGTTGGGGGGAGGACCGGGGAGCTGTTTTTT
CDR3 protein: CASSVGGRTGELFF

V gene: TRBV6-5
J gene: TRBJ2-7
clone size: .
D gene: .
CDR3 DNA: TGTGCCAGCAGACTAACCCTTGGCAGGCTAAACGAGCAGTACTTC
CDR3 protein: CASRLTLGRLNEQYF

V gene: TRBV5-6
J gene: TRBJ1-2
clone size: .
D gene: TRBD1
CDR3 DNA: TGTGCCAGCAGCCCCGGGACAGGGGGCACAGGCTACACCTTC
CDR3 protein: CASSPGTGGTGYTF

V gene: TRBV6-1
J gene: TRBJ2-2
clone size: once
D gene: .
CDR3 DNA: TGTGCCAGCAGTGAAGTAGTTAAGCTAGGGGGGGAGCTGTTTTTT
CDR3 protein: CASSEVVKLGGELFF

V gene: TRBV7-6
J gene: TRBJ1-1
clone size: .
D gene: .
CDR3 DNA: TGTGCCAGCAGCGTTTACAGGGTTGACACTGAAGCTTTCTTT
CDR3 protein: CASSVYRVDTEAFF

V gene: TRBV7-3
J gene: TRBJ2-1
clone size: .
D gene: .
CDR3 DNA: TGTGCCAGCAGCCCGCAGCAGTTGAGCTCCTACAATGAGCAGTTCTTC
CDR3 protein: CASSPQQLSSYNEQFF

V gene: TRBV28
J gene: TRBJ1-2
clone size: .
D gene: .
CDR3 DNA: TGTGCCAGCAGTTCTCCCTCCCGGGGTTTAGCTAACTATGGCTACACCTTC
CDR3 protein: CASSSPSRGLANYGYTF

V gene: TRBV5-5
J gene: TRBJ1-1
clone size: .
D gene: .
CDR3 DNA: TGTGCCAGCAGCTTGGGGGCCTTGGGGAGCACTGAAGCTTTCTTT
CDR3 protein: CASSLGALGSTEAFF

V gene: TRBV5-1
J gene: TRBJ2-7
clone size: once
D gene: TRBD2
CDR3 DNA: TGCGCCAGCAAACAGGGACTAGCGGGGGGCTACGAGCAGTACTTC
CDR3 protein: CASKQGLAGGYEQYF

V gene: TRBV12-3/TRBV12-4
J gene: TRBJ2-2
clone size: .
D gene: .
CDR3 DNA: TGTGCCAGCAGTTACACCGGGGAGCTGTTTTTT
CDR3 protein: CASSYTGELFF

V gene: TRBV7-9
J gene: TRBJ2-7
clone size: .
D gene: TRBD1
CDR3 DNA: TGTGCCAGCAGCCCGGGACAGGGGGGCTTCGAGCAGTACTTC
CDR3 protein: CASSPGQGGFEQYF

V gene: TRBV6-5
J gene: TRBJ2-1
clone size: .
D gene: .
CDR3 DNA: TGTGCCAGTCAGACAGGCATCTCCTACAATGAGCAGTTCTTC
CDR3 protein: CASQTGISYNEQFF

V gene: TRBV28
J gene: TRBJ1-2
clone size: .
D gene: TRBD1
CDR3 DNA: TGTGCCAGCAGTCTGATAACAGGGGGCAACTATGGCTACACCTTC
CDR3 protein: CASSLITGGNYGYTF

V gene: TRBV28
J gene: TRBJ1-1
clone size: .
D gene: TRBD1
CDR3 DNA: TGTGCCAGCAGCCCCACAGGGGGCGCGGGGAACACTGAAGCTTTCTTT
CDR3 protein: CASSPTGGAGNTEAFF

V gene: TRBV19
J gene: TRBJ1-2
clone size: .
D gene: .
CDR3 DNA: TGTGCCAGTAGTATAGGCAGGGCCGGCAACTATGGCTACACCTTC
CDR3 protein: CASSIGRAGNYGYTF

V gene: TRBV7-2
J gene: TRBJ1-3
clone size: .
D gene: .
CDR3 DNA: TGTGCCAGCAGCTTATATCGGGCGAGCTCTGGAAACACCATATATTTT
CDR3 protein: CASSLYRASSGNTIYF

V gene: TRBV13
J gene: TRBJ2-2
clone size: .
D gene: .
CDR3 DNA: TGTGCCAGCAGCCCCGGCAGCACCGGGGAGCTGTTTTTT
CDR3 protein: CASSPGSTGELFF

V gene: TRBV5-1
J gene: TRBJ2-2
clone size: few
D gene: .
CDR3 DNA: TGCGCCAGCAGCTTGGACAGTATGGGAACCGGGGAGCTGTTTTTT
CDR3 protein: CASSLDSMGTGELFF

V gene: TRBV29-1
J gene: TRBJ1-1
clone size: .
D gene: .
CDR3 DNA: TGCAGCGTCCAAGTCATGAACACTGAAGCTTTCTTT
CDR3 protein: CSVQVMNTEAFF

V gene: TRBV5-6
J gene: TRBJ2-7
clone size: .
D gene: .
CDR3 DNA: TGTGCCAGCAGCTATGAGTCAGGAGCCTACGAGCAGTACTTC
CDR3 protein: CASSYESGAYEQYF